Each of the 2 T cell receptor beta chains below was sequenced from the same sample in a study of T cell changes during pregnancy in multiple sclerosis. Profiled with immunoSEQ multiplex PCR; TCRdb holds only in-frame clones, not every one. This table holds 70,000 to 85,000 clones, approximately 90% found once. Sequencing was performed on peripheral blood, taken before pregnancy. The receptors were gathered from a female donor with multiple sclerosis, enrolled in a pregnancy study.

J is TRBJ1-2 and V is TRBV7-8; unclear D gene. Germline values: CDR1 SGHVS, CDR2 FQNEAQ. This CDR3 contains 12 residues. Deletions cut 5 bases from V and 7 bases from J, with 11 bases between. The CDR3 is CASSTGEGGYTF. The CDR3 region has the DNA TGTGCCAGCAGCACGGGCGAGGGTGGCTACACCTTC.

This chain uses TRBV13 with TRBJ1-1; TRBD1 matches 7 bases. The CDR3 loop spans 14 amino acids. The V gene's germline CDR1 is PRHDT and CDR2 FYEKMQ (reference sequence). V trimming: 6 bases; J trimming: 6 bases; junction bases outside the gene matches: 10. The CDR3 spells CASRTGEVDSEAFF. In DNA, the CDR3 is TGTGCCAGCAGAACAGGGGAGGTTGATTCTGAAGCTTTCTTT.